The source of this T cell receptor beta chain is a study of brain T cells in children with intractable seizures. Study-level results: Patients' HCMV serostatus was unknown; virus specificity rests on CDR3 similarity alone. Pre-surgery blood may have been undersampled, hiding some clones.

The sequenced cases were selected for having the highest brain T cell transcript signatures. Pre-surgery treatment included at least one anti-epileptic drug. The repertoire was sequenced with immunoSEQ multiplex PCR; TCRdb's copy has only in-frame clones and lacks some. The data hold around 44,000 clones, with more than 80% observed a single time. To note about this clone: What it binds is unknown.

CDR1 and CDR2 from the germline V gene are SNHLY and FYNNEI. Trimming cost V 5 bases and J 4 bases; bases outside gene matches: 9. This CDR3 has 16 residues. The sequence came from a girl aged 2 to 10 with tuberous sclerosis and intractable seizures. The sample consisted of peripheral blood, taken at surgery. The chain has TRBV2 and TRBJ1-1; 11 bases agree with TRBD1. The CDR3 spells CASSTTRGTGGTEAFF. Here the CDR3 DNA reads TGTGCCAGCAGTACTACCAGGGGGACAGGGGGCACTGAAGCTTTCTTT. The whole variable domain, remainder taken from reference TRBV2 and TRBJ1-1, is EPEVTQTPSHQVTQMGQEVILRCVPISNHLYFYWYRQILGQKVEFLVSFYNNEISEKSEIFDDQFSVERPDGSNFTLKIRSTKLEDSAMYFCASSTTRGTGGTEAFFGQGTRLTVV.